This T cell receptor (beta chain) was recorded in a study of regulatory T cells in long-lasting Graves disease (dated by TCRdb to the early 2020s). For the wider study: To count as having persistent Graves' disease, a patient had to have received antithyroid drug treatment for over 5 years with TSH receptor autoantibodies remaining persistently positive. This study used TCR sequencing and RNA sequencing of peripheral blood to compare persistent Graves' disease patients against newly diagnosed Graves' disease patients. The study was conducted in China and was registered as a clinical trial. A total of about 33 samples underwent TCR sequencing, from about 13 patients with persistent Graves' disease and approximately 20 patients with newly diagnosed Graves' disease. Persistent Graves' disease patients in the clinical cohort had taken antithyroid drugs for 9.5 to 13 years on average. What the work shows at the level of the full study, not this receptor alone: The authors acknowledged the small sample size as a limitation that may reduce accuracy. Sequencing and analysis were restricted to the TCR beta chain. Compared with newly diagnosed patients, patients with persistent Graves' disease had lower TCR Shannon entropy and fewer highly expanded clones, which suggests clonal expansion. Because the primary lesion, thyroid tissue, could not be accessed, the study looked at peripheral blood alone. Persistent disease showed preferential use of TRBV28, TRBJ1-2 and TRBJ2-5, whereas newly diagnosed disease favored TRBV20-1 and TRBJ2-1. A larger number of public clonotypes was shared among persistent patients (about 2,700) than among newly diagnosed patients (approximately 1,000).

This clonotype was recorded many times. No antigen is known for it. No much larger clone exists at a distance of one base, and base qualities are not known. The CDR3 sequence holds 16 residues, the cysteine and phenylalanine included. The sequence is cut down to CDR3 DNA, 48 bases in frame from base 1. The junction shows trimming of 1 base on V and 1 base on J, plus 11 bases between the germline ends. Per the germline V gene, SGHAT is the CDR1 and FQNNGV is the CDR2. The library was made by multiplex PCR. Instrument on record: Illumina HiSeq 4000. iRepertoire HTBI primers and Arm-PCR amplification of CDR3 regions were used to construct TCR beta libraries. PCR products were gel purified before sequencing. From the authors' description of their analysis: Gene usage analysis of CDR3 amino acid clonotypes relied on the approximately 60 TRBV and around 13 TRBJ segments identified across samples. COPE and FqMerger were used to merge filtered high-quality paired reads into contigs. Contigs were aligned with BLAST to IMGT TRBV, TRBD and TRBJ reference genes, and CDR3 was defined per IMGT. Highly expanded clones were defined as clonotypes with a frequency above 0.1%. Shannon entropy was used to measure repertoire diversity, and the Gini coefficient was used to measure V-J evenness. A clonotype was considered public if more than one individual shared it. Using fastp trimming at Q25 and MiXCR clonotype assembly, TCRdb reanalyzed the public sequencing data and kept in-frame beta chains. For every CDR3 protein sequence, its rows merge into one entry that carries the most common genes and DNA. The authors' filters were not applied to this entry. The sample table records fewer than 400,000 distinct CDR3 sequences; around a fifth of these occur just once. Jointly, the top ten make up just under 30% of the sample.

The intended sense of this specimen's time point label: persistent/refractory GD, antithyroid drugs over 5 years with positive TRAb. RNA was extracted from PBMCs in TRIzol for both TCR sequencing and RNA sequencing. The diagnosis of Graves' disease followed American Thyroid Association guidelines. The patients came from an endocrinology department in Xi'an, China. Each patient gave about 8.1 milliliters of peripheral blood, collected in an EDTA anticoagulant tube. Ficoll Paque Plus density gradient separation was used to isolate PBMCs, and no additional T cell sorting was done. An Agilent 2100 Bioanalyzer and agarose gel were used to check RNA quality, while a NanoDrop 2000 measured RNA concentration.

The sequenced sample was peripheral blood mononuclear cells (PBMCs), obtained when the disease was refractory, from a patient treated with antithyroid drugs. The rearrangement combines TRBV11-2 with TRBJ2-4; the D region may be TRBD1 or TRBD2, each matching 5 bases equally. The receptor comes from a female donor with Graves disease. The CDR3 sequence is CASSLVSGTAKNIQYF. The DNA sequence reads TGTGCCAGCAGCTTAGTGTCAGGGACGGCCAAAAACATTCAGTACTTC.